This TCR beta chain originates from a study of blood T cell repertoires in COVID-19. The germline gives CDR1 SGHDT, CDR2 YYEEEE. The ends lost 4 bases at V and 4 bases at J; junction bases unmatched: 9. The CDR3 loop spans 17 amino acids. This table comes from immunoSEQ multiplex PCR, and its TCRdb copy is limited to in-frame clones, with some not included. The sample contains 100,000 to 150,000 clones, roughly 86% of which appear only once. The rearrangement uses TRBV5-6 and TRBJ2-5; 14 nucleotides match TRBD2. The TCR sequence derives from a human donor in a cohort sampled during active COVID-19. Sequencing used peripheral blood. Here the CDR3 DNA reads TGTGCCAGCAGCGCAAGTCGCGGGACTAGCGGGAGAGAGACCCAGTACTTC. It is translated as CASSASRGTSGRETQYF.